The clone carrying this TCR beta chain appeared many times. What it recognizes is unknown. Germline CDR1 LNHDA, CDR2 SQIVND (reference sequence). The CDR3 covers 11 residues. Trimming left V 10 bases short and J 5 bases short, with 11 bases between. Excluded were patients with other autoimmune diseases, uncontrolled infections, pregnancy or lactation. The source of the sample is a study of Graves' ophthalmopathy and Graves' hyperthyroidism. Study observations and caveats: Among expanded thyroid clonotypes above 0.001 frequency, most also occurred in blood.

Transcripts of RNA were the source for amplifying TCR beta CDR3 regions. RT-PCR in the first round used HTBI primers; a second-round multiplex PCR followed. Via MiXCR, TCRdb re-called the multiplex PCR reads, giving one row per CDR3 protein. The sample lists approximately 1.2 million distinct CDR3 sequences; about two fifths were seen once. The rearrangement joins TRBV19 to TRBJ1-1, with a tentative D call TRBD1 (5 bases). Sequenced sample: peripheral blood or thyroid tissue (not recorded which). This clonotype originated in an adult man with Graves' hyperthyroidism. The CDR3 loop reads CATTGATEAFF. The CDR3, as DNA: TGTGCCACCACCGGGGCAACTGAAGCTTTCTTT.